Following are 31 T cell receptor beta chains from one sample sequenced in a study of blood T cell repertoires in COVID-19. Method: immunoSEQ multiplex PCR; TCRdb's copy keeps in-frame clones and lacks some. This table holds approximately 290,000 clones, around 91% found once. Sequencing used peripheral blood. The receptors stem from a woman aged 60-70 years with acute or convalescent COVID-19.

This rearrangement joins TRBV7-9 to TRBJ2-3; 9 bases align to TRBD2. The CDR3 extends over 14 amino acids. Germline CDR1 and CDR2: SEHNR and FQNEAQ (reference sequence). V was pared by 5 bases and J by 3 bases, with 3 bases of the junction left unmatched. Here the CDR3 reads CASSPGLATDTQYF. CDR3 sequence (DNA): TGTGCCAGCAGCCCTGGACTAGCGACAGATACGCAGTATTTT.

CDR3 protein: CASSYGLVQGYTF. As DNA, the CDR3 is TGTGCCAGCAGTTACGGTCTCGTTCAGGGCTACACCTTC. The chain is built from TRBV6-5 and TRBJ1-2; D not certain. Germline values: CDR1 MNHEY, CDR2 SVGAGI. Trimming cost V 2 bases and J 8 bases, with 12 bases left between them. The CDR3 sequence is 13 residues long.

This sequence joins TRBV6-5 and TRBJ2-5; TRBD1 is a possible D gene (6 bases). The CDR3 extends over 15 amino acids. V gave up 2 bases and J gave up 1 base, with 11 bases separating them. The germline V gene encodes CDR1 MNHEY and CDR2 SVGAGI. CDR3 nucleotides: TGTGCCAGCAGTTACACACGGACAGTCCAAGAGACCCAGTACTTC. This gives the protein CASSYTRTVQETQYF.

The genes are TRBV9 and TRBJ2-1, with 9 bases that match TRBD2. CDR1 SGDLS and CDR2 YYNGEE come from the germline V gene. After removal of 0 bases from V and 6 bases from J, the junction contained 7 bases not matched to a gene. The CDR3 is 16 residues long. CDR3 region: CASSVDPAGGRNEQFF. The CDR3 DNA sequence: TGTGCCAGCAGCGTAGACCCAGCGGGAGGACGCAATGAGCAGTTCTTC.

This chain uses TRBV6-2 or TRBV6-3 with TRBJ2-1; 11 bases map to TRBD2. Germline loops: CDR1 MNHEY, CDR2 SVGEGT. The CDR3 consists of 17 residues. The ends lost 4 bases at V and 6 bases at J; junction bases unmatched: 11. CDR3 nucleotide sequence: TGTGCCAGCAGTTTACGGACCCTGACTAGCGGGATCAATGAGCAGTTCTTC. This encodes CASSLRTLTSGINEQFF.

The V call is TRBV4-3, the J call TRBJ2-3, with 8 bases aligning to TRBD1. Germline-derived CDR1 and CDR2 are LGHNA and YSLEER. The CDR3 has 19 amino acids. V trimming: 0 bases; J trimming: 1 base; junction bases outside the gene matches: 12. CDR3 nucleotides: TGCGCCAGCAGCCAAGATCCCCAGGGGGCGCAGAGTGGCACAGATACGCAGTATTTT. This encodes CASSQDPQGAQSGTDTQYF.

The CDR3 nucleotides are TGTGCCAGCAGCTTTATACAGCCTGGCACAGATACGCAGTATTTT. Encoded protein: CASSFIQPGTDTQYF. The chain links TRBV13 to TRBJ2-3; D is undetermined. V was trimmed by 3 bases and J by 1 base, leaving 11 bases between them. The CDR3 covers 15 residues. The germline V gene has CDR1 PRHDT and CDR2 FYEKMQ (reference sequence).

V gene TRBV7-9 combines with J gene TRBJ1-2; D ambiguous. The CDR3 is 12 amino acids. V lost 7 bases to trimming and J lost 1 base, with 7 bases between them. Germline values: CDR1 SEHNR, CDR2 FQNEAQ (reference sequence). CDR3 DNA sequence: TGTGCCAGCAACAGCCTTAACTATGGCTACACCTTC. Its protein is CASNSLNYGYTF.

The chain uses TRBV15 and TRBJ2-2; 7 bases align to TRBD2. Germline V lookup: CDR1 LNHNV, CDR2 YYDKDF (reference sequence). This CDR3 spans 16 amino acids. The junction had 2 bases not matched to a gene; V was cut back by 1 base and J by 0 bases. CDR3 protein: CATSRGGGSNTGELFF. The CDR3 bases are TGTGCCACCAGCAGAGGCGGGGGTTCGAACACCGGGGAGCTGTTTTTT.

The chain recombines TRBV4-2 with TRBJ1-2, with D uncertain. V was trimmed by 0 bases and J by 0 bases, leaving 5 bases between them. This CDR3 has 14 residues. Germline V lookup: CDR1 LGHNA, CDR2 YNFKEQ. In DNA, the CDR3 is TGTGCCAGCAGCCAAGACAGATCTAACTATGGCTACACCTTC. Translated, it gives CASSQDRSNYGYTF.

This chain uses TRBV14 with TRBJ2-7; 8 bases match TRBD1. V lost 5 bases, J lost 5 bases, and 8 bases stayed unmatched. This CDR3 contains 14 residues. Germline CDR1 SGHDN, CDR2 FVKESK. Written as DNA, the CDR3 is TGTGCCAGCAGCGCAAGGCAGGGGGCGAACGAGCAGTACTTC. Translation gives CASSARQGANEQYF.

The chain joins TRBV6-5 to TRBJ1-1, with D uncertain. Germline V gene sequence: CDR1 MNHEY, CDR2 SVGAGI. The CDR3 is 11 amino acids. Trimming pared 10 bases from V and 3 bases from J, leaving 9 bases between. In DNA, the CDR3 is TGTGCCACCCTACTGGACACTGAAGCTTTCTTT. As protein: CATLLDTEAFF.

The J gene is TRBJ2-1, the V gene TRBV10-3, with D hard to call. The CDR3 runs 16 residues. The V gene's germline CDR1 is ENHRY and CDR2 SYGVKD. V shed 2 bases and J shed 3 bases, with 14 bases lying between them. Here the CDR3 DNA reads TGTGCCATCAGTGAGGGAGATACCAACTTCTACAATGAGCAGTTCTTC. Translated, it gives CAISEGDTNFYNEQFF.

This rearrangement joins TRBV28 to TRBJ1-3, with D hard to call. Germline V CDR1 and CDR2: MDHEN, SYDVKM. The V gene lost 8 bases and the J gene lost 0 bases, with 11 bases spanning the gap. The CDR3 covers 14 residues. The CDR3 loop is CASLRDNSGNTIYF. CDR3 sequence (DNA): TGTGCCAGCTTGAGAGACAACTCTGGAAACACCATATATTTT.

The chain carries TRBV13 and TRBJ1-5; D is undetermined. CDR1 is PRHDT, CDR2 FYEKMQ, per germline (reference sequence). The CDR3 has 12 amino acids. The ends were cut back, 3 bases at V and 6 bases at J, with 6 bases in the middle. The CDR3 protein is CASSLRLQPQHF. CDR3 sequence (DNA): TGTGCCAGCAGCTTGAGGCTTCAGCCCCAGCATTTT.

CDR3 region: CSVGQGNRYEQYF. The CDR3, as DNA: TGCAGCGTCGGACAGGGGAATAGATACGAGCAGTACTTC. The J gene is TRBJ2-7, the V gene TRBV29-1; 9 nucleotides line up with TRBD1. The CDR3 is 13 amino acids. Germline trimming cut 6 bases from V and 4 bases from J; bases unmatched to any gene: 7. In germline, CDR1 is SQVTM, CDR2 ANQGSEA.

The chain has TRBV2 and TRBJ2-2; D perhaps matches TRBD1 (5 bases). Trimming removed 4 bases at V and 3 bases at J, with 12 bases between. The CDR3 loop spans 15 amino acids. Germline V lookup: CDR1 SNHLY, CDR2 FYNNEI. CDR3 in amino acids: CASSGGLGDTGELFF. CDR3 DNA sequence: TGTGCCAGCAGTGGAGGATTAGGGGACACCGGGGAGCTGTTTTTT.

The J gene is TRBJ2-3, the V gene TRBV5-1, with unresolved D. Trimming removed 0 bases at V and 0 bases at J, with 5 bases between. The CDR3 has 14 amino acids. Germline-derived CDR1 and CDR2 are SGHRS and YFSETQ. The CDR3 DNA is TGCGCCAGCAGCTTGGTCAGTAGCACAGATACGCAGTATTTT. Translating it yields CASSLVSSTDTQYF.

This clone showed up just once. This chain joins TRBV13 and TRBJ1-1; a possible D gene is TRBD1 (6 bases). Germline V CDR1 and CDR2: PRHDT, FYEKMQ (reference sequence). This CDR3 has 13 amino acids. CDR3 DNA sequence: TGTGCGAGCGACCAAGAGGGAGGGGGTGAAGCTTTCTTT. Amino acids: CASDQEGGGEAFF.

The chain couples TRBV10-2 to TRBJ1-6, with D perhaps TRBD1 (5 bases). Germline V gives CDR1 WSHSY, CDR2 SAAADI. This CDR3 is 13 amino acids long. Between the trimmed V and J ends, which lost 10 bases and 3 bases, there was a span of 10 bases. The CDR3 sequence: CATRDGYNSPLHF. CDR3 DNA sequence: TGCGCCACGCGGGACGGCTATAATTCACCCCTCCACTTT.

This chain connects TRBV4-2 to TRBJ1-4; D remains unclear. The V end was cut by 3 bases, the J end by 5 bases, with 19 bases between. In germline, CDR1 is LGHNA, CDR2 YNFKEQ. The CDR3 spans 17 residues. The CDR3 DNA reads TGTGCCAGCAGCCAGGAATTATTACATACTAAGAATGAAAAACTGTTTTTT. Protein product: CASSQELLHTKNEKLFF.

This clone came up once. The V call is TRBV7-2, the J call TRBJ2-1, with TRBD2 matching over 7 bases. V shed 5 bases, J shed 7 bases, and the junction held 14 bases outside the gene matches. In germline, CDR1 is SGHTA, CDR2 FQGNSA. CDR3 size: 16 residues. The CDR3 sequence is CASSTLGRGSGNEQFF. Here the CDR3 DNA reads TGTGCCAGCAGCACTCTGGGGCGGGGGTCGGGGAATGAGCAGTTCTTC.

The V and J genes are TRBV9 and TRBJ2-2; 10 nucleotides line up with TRBD1. CDR3 length: 15 residues. The germline V gene has CDR1 SGDLS and CDR2 YYNGEE. Losses at the gene ends were 4 bases for V and 1 base for J; bases not matched to a gene: 1. This chain's CDR3 is CASSRTGGNTGELFF. Written as DNA, the CDR3 is TGTGCCAGCAGCCGGACAGGGGGGAACACCGGGGAGCTGTTTTTT.

The V and J genes are TRBV27 and TRBJ1-1; 7 bases match TRBD1. CDR3 length: 17 amino acids. V shed 4 bases, J shed 0 bases, and the junction held 11 bases outside the gene matches. Germline V lookup: CDR1 MNHEY, CDR2 SMNVEV (reference sequence). Written as DNA, the CDR3 is TGTGCCAGCAGTTCATCAAAACTAGGACAGGTGAACACTGAAGCTTTCTTT. Amino acids: CASSSSKLGQVNTEAFF.

The gene calls are TRBV4-1 and TRBJ1-2; D unresolved. The V gene lost 7 bases and the J gene lost 8 bases, with 17 bases spanning the gap. This CDR3 is built from 13 residues. CDR1 is MGHRA and CDR2 is YSYEKL in the germline V gene. In nucleotides, the CDR3 is TGCGCCAGCAAAAATCCCGGCCTGAGGGGCTACACCTTC. Amino acid sequence: CASKNPGLRGYTF.

The chain has TRBV5-4 and TRBJ1-4; D is possibly TRBD1 (6 bases). The CDR3 consists of 14 residues. Germline CDR1 reads SGHNT; CDR2 reads YYREEE (reference sequence). The V and J ends lost 5 bases and 2 bases respectively, with 10 bases between them. The CDR3 DNA sequence: TGTGCCAGCAGTAATCAGGGGACTAATGAAAAACTGTTTTTT. Its translation is CASSNQGTNEKLFF.

The V call is TRBV15, the J call TRBJ2-5; D unresolved. V lost 0 bases, J lost 5 bases, and 10 bases lay in between. This CDR3 comprises 14 residues. CDR1 and CDR2 (germline): LNHNV, YYDKDF (reference sequence). The CDR3 reads CATSRDGQRETQYF. Here the CDR3 DNA reads TGTGCCACCAGCAGAGATGGTCAGAGGGAGACCCAGTACTTC.

For this clone: Other DNA sequences in this sample translate to the same CDR3. V gene TRBV29-1 combines with J gene TRBJ2-1, with 12 bases matching TRBD2. The V and J ends lost 7 bases and 4 bases, in that order; junction bases with no gene match: 2. This CDR3 comprises 13 residues. The V gene's germline CDR1 is SQVTM and CDR2 ANQGSEA. The CDR3 is CSATSGRYNEQFF. DNA of the CDR3: TGCAGCGCTACTAGCGGGAGGTACAATGAGCAGTTCTTC.

Here the CDR3 DNA reads TGTGCCAGCAGCTTGGGACAGGGGGTAACTGAAGCTTTCTTT. It translates to CASSLGQGVTEAFF. The chain is built from TRBV5-8 and TRBJ1-1; 9 bases fit TRBD1. The trim removed 0 bases at V and 5 bases at J, leaving 2 bases unmatched. CDR3 length: 14 amino acids. Germline loops: CDR1 SGHTS, CDR2 YDEGEE.

This chain uses TRBV7-3 with TRBJ2-1; 10 bases are a match to TRBD2. V gave up 6 bases and J gave up 7 bases; unmatched junction bases: 9. This CDR3 is 15 amino acids long. The germline CDR1 and CDR2 sequences are SGHTA and FQGTGA. DNA for the CDR3: TGTGCCAGCAGTCAGGGTAGCGGGAGGATGAATGAGCAGTTCTTC. It specifies CASSQGSGRMNEQFF. The entire variable domain, with the rest obtained from reference TRBV7-3 and TRBJ2-1, is as follows: GAGVSQTPSNKVTEKGKYVELRCDPISGHTALYWYRQSLGQGPEFLIYFQGTGAADDSGLPNDRFFAVRPEGSVSTLKIQRTERGDSAVYLCASSQGSGRMNEQFFGPGTRLTVL.

The CDR3 DNA reads TGTGCCAGCAGCCAAGCCCTGGCGAACACTGAAGCTTTCTTT. It codes for CASSQALANTEAFF. The chain couples TRBV4-2 to TRBJ1-1; D uncertain. Trimming removed 1 base at V and 1 base at J, with 7 bases between. The germline CDR1 and CDR2 sequences are LGHNA and YNFKEQ. The CDR3 contains 14 residues.